This T cell receptor beta chain was sequenced in a study of chemoradiotherapy in HPV16-positive cancers. Study-level results: Better recurrence-free survival went with HPV-responsive T-cell expansion in HPV16-positive patients. Non-HPV-specific T cells did not expand in tumors during treatment, whereas candidate HPV-specific clones and E7-related motifs did. Only a couple of HPV16-positive patients supplied the functional HPV-specificity definition.

The V gene lost 4 bases and the J gene lost 2 bases, with 6 bases spanning the gap. This CDR3 is built from 13 residues. Germline values: CDR1 SSHAT, CDR2 FNYEAQ (reference sequence). This table comes from immunoSEQ multiplex PCR, and its TCRdb copy is limited to in-frame clones, with some not included. The sample has about 7,000 clones; roughly four fifths are singletons. In regard to this clone: Its antigen is not known.

The chain carries TRBV7-7 and TRBJ2-1; weak D call: TRBD2 (5 bases). The sample was tumor tissue, taken from a patient who underwent chemoradiotherapy. The TCR originated in a human donor with HPV-associated anogenital cancer. The CDR3 sequence is CASSSGAYNEQFF. For the CDR3, the DNA is TGTGCCAGCAGCTCCGGGGCCTACAATGAGCAGTTCTTC. Combining the CDR3 with reference TRBV7-7 and TRBJ2-1 gives the whole variable domain GAGVSQSPRYKVTKRGQDVTLRCDPISSHATLYWYQQALGQGPEFLTYFNYEAQPDKSGLPSDRFSAERPEGSISTLTIQRTEQRDSAMYRCASSSGAYNEQFFGPGTRLTVL.